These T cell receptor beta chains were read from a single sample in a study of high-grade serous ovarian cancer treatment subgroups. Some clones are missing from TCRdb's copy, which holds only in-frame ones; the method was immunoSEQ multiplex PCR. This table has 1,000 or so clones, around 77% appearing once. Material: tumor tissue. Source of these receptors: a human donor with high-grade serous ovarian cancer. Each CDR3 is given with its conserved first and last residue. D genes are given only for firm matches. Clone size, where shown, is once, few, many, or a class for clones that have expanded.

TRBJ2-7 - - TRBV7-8 CASSLVLFSYEQYF
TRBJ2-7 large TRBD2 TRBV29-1 CSIGLAGAQEQYF
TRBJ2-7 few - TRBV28 CASSPVLRRTTYYEQYF
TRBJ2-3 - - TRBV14 CASSPLAYSSTDTQYF
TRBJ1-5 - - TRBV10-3 CAISDFRGGNQPQHF
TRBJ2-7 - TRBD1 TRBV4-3 CASSQSGTGPFYEQYF
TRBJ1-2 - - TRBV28 CASSFGMKGSENIYGYTF
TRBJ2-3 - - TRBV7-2 CASSFLVADTQYF
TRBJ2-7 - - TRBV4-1 CASSQDWSSYEQYF
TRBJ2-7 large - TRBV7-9 CASSVFGTTSYEQYF
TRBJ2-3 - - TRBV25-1 CASSDCRGGADTQYF
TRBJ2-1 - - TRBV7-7 CASSGADLEQFF
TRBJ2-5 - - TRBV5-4 CASSVGLQTQYF
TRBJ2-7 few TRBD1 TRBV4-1 CASSQDRQGRYEQYF
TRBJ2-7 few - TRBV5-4 CASSGGTGISSYEQYF
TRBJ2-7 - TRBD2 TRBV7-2 CARGAGETSLNYEQYF
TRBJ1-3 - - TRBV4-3 CASSQVPPGAGNTIYF
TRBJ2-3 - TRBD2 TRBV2 CASIEGLAGSPYTDTQYF
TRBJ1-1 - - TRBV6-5 CASSYYRGREAFF
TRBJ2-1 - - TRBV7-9 CASSLSLLYNEQFF
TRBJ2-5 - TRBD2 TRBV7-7 CASSSLAGGFQETQYF
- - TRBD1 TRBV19 CASSGPGQLSHEQYF
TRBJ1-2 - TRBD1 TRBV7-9 CASTLQGDPTYNYGYTF
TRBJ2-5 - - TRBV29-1 CSAEADMSETQYF
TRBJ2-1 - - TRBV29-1 CSVPGVRGLPPSYNEQFF
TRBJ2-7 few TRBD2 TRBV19 CASSISQRGYEQYF
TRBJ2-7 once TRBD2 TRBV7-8 CASSLGASGSREQYF
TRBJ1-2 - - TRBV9 CASSVGQPYGYTF
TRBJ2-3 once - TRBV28 CASSLTDTQYF
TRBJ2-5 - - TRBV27 CASIPDGGETQYF
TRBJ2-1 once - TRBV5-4 CASSLGGAHNEQFF
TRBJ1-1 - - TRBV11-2 CASSLVRNTEAFF
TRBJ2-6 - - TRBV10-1 CASSFTQRAQSRANVLTF
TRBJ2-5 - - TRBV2 CASRGGGETQYF
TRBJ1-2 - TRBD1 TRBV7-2 CASSLYRGYGYTF
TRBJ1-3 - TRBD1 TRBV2 CASRGTVSGNTIYF
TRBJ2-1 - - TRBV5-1 CASSQGGGGEQFF